The source of this TCR beta chain is a study of Tregs in tolerant kidney transplant recipients. Whole-study results and caveats: Findings come from small patient numbers and require larger validation. Nucleotide sequences could not be compared across some patients' samples due to primer changes.

Measured with immunoSEQ multiplex PCR; TCRdb has only the in-frame clones, and not every one. This sample has approximately 82,000 clones, with 80% to 95% found just once. CDR1 and CDR2 (germline): MDHEN, SYDVKM. V was trimmed by 2 bases and J by 4 bases, leaving 9 bases between them. The length of the CDR3 is 14 residues. Recipients received nonmyeloablative bone marrow transplants from related graft donors, with transient mixed chimerism. CD4+CD25+CD127- Tregs, CD4+CD25- non-Tregs, CD4 and CD8 cells were sorted. A note on this clone: The antigen is not known.

Sequencing was performed on CD4+ T cells from blood (PBMCs), taken 12 months after the transplant. The source of this sequence is a human patient who received a combined kidney and bone marrow transplant. Some T cells may be the graft donor's. This chain links TRBV28 with TRBJ2-1, with D possibly matching TRBD1 (5 bases). The CDR3: CASSLPQVYNEQFF. CDR3 nucleotides: TGTGCCAGCAGTTTACCACAGGTTTACAATGAGCAGTTCTTC.